Shown below are 8 T cell receptor beta chains from a single sample sequenced in a study of cytomegalovirus exposure and HLA in healthy donors. Amplification used 60 Vbeta primers and 13 Jbeta primers. Profiling relied on immunoSEQ multiplex PCR, and the TCRdb table lists in-frame clones only, not all of them. Of about 170,000 clones listed, 65% to 75% are singletons. Sequencing was carried out using PBMCs. The receptors were gathered from a girl aged 10-17 years in good health and CMV-seronegative.

This chain connects TRBV25-1 to TRBJ2-1, with TRBD1 matching over 9 bases. The CDR3 consists of 15 residues. J was trimmed by 6 bases and V by 4 bases; bases with no gene match: 7. Germline V gene data show CDR1 as MGHDK and CDR2 as SYGVNS. This chain's CDR3 is CASSGDRGVSNEQFF. DNA of the CDR3: TGTGCCAGCAGTGGAGACAGGGGGGTAAGCAATGAGCAGTTCTTC.

This clone was seen more than once but under ten times. The rearrangement joins TRBV9 to TRBJ2-7, with TRBD2 as a possible D gene (5 bases). V dropped 1 base and J dropped 2 bases, with 10 bases sitting between them. The CDR3 is 14 residues long. The germline CDR1 and CDR2 sequences are SGDLS and YYNGEE. The CDR3 nucleotides are TGTGCCAGCAGCGTATCGGACGGGACCTACGAGCAGTACTTC. Amino acid sequence: CASSVSDGTYEQYF.

This rearrangement joins TRBV7-8 to TRBJ1-1, with D maybe TRBD1 (5 bases). CDR1 SGHVS and CDR2 FQNEAQ come from the germline V gene. The CDR3 totals 16 residues. The germline V and J ends were trimmed by 0 bases and 1 base, with 12 bases remaining between them. The CDR3 DNA reads TGTGCCAGCAGCTTAGCCCCGGACAAGAAGAACACTGAAGCTTTCTTT. Translated, it gives CASSLAPDKKNTEAFF.

V and J are TRBV30 and TRBJ2-2; the D is unclear. Germline V gives CDR1 GTSNPN, CDR2 SVGIG (reference sequence). The ends were cut back, 0 bases at V and 7 bases at J, with 9 bases in the middle. The CDR3 runs to 13 residues. The CDR3 DNA reads as TGTGCCTGGAGTGTACGTGCGGACGGGGAGCTGTTTTTT. Amino acids: CAWSVRADGELFF.

The V call is TRBV4-1, the J call TRBJ2-1, with D maybe TRBD2 (6 bases). Germline V gene sequence: CDR1 MGHRA, CDR2 YSYEKL. V was cut by 1 base and J by 12 bases, with 13 bases left in between. The CDR3 totals 13 residues. The CDR3 spells CASSQVIWRGQFF. The CDR3 DNA is TGCGCCAGCAGCCAAGTGATATGGCGGGGGCAGTTCTTC.

The chain joins TRBV13 to TRBJ2-7, with 8 bases identical to TRBD1. Germline-derived CDR1 and CDR2 are PRHDT and FYEKMQ (reference sequence). V dropped 4 bases and J dropped 3; count of bases not matched to a gene: 8. The CDR3 length is 15 residues. In DNA, the CDR3 is TGTGCCAGCAGCTCTGGACAGGGTTTAAACTACGAGCAGTACTTC. Translating gives CASSSGQGLNYEQYF.

The chain carries TRBV27 and TRBJ2-5; 8 nucleotides match TRBD2. The germline gives CDR1 MNHEY, CDR2 SMNVEV (reference sequence). This CDR3 is built from 14 residues. The V segment lost 5 bases and the J segment 3 bases; nucleotides outside the gene matches: 5. The DNA for the CDR3 is TGTGCCAGCAGTATTGGCGGGGGGAAAGAGACCCAGTACTTC. Its protein is CASSIGGGKETQYF.

J is TRBJ2-7 and V is TRBV5-1, with D perhaps TRBD2 (5 bases). The V and J ends lost 3 bases and 2 bases respectively, with 18 bases between them. CDR1 is SGHRS, CDR2 YFSETQ, per germline. The CDR3 is made up of 16 amino acids. The CDR3 is CASSSTGISKAYEQYF. CDR3 sequence (DNA): TGCGCCAGCAGCTCTACCGGGATTTCAAAGGCCTACGAGCAGTACTTC.